Sequencing of this TCR beta chain was carried out in a study of regulatory T cells in long-lasting Graves disease. Time point of the sample: newly diagnosed GD, antithyroid drugs for less than 3 months. PBMC-extracted RNA yielded the TCR library. Trimming stripped 2 bases from V and 2 bases from J, with 10 bases between. The CDR3 extends over 13 amino acids. Germline CDR1 DFQATT, CDR2 SNEGSKA (reference sequence). This clonotype occurred many times. Libraries of TCR beta came from iRepertoire HTBI primers plus Arm-PCR of CDR3 regions. MiXCR was run by TCRdb on the multiplex PCR reads, yielding one entry per CDR3 protein. Of some 600,000 distinct CDR3 sequences in the sample, roughly a sixth were seen once. These data were likewise used in another study, on T cells in Graves' hyperthyroidism and ophthalmopathy.

The input for sequencing was peripheral blood mononuclear cells (PBMCs), taken at new diagnosis, from a patient treated with antithyroid drugs. The receptor's source is a young man with Graves disease. The rearrangement joins TRBV20-1 to TRBJ2-7; D uncertain. The CDR3 coding sequence is TGCAGTGCTAGATCGAACAGTCCCTACGAGCAGTACTTC. Protein product: CSARSNSPYEQYF.